This TCR beta chain was found in a study of blood T cells in healthy people across ages. Primed by a sample-barcoded 5' primer and a J-beta primer mix, a second PCR proceeded for roughly 6 to 12 cycles. A single record per CDR3 protein comes from TCRdb applying MiXCR to the 5' RACE reads. The sample records approximately 800,000 distinct CDR3 sequences, roughly 25% being singletons. The CDR3 is 16 residues long. The germline V and J ends were trimmed by 4 bases and 2 bases, with 14 bases remaining between them. The germline gives CDR1 SEHNR, CDR2 FQNEAQ (reference sequence). Study-level results: Roughly linear age-related decline in beta diversity appeared, significant by age 40.

Turning to this clonotype: Its target is unknown.

The same data also went into a second study, on T cells of mothers and their children.

This TCR was sampled from a boy aged 5-17 years in good health. The V call is TRBV7-9, the J call TRBJ1-4; D is possibly TRBD1 (5 bases). Sequencing used blood. The CDR3: CASSSPGRTTNEKLFF. CDR3 nucleotides: TGTGCCAGCAGCTCACCGGGACGGACGACTAATGAAAAACTGTTTTTT.